This T cell receptor beta chain was identified during a study of tumor-infiltrating lymphocytes in localized non-small cell lung cancer. Study summary: Tumor tissue and non-adjacent uninvolved lung came from each patient. Study-wide results and limits: Immunotypes IM1 and IM2 had similar TCR-derived T-cell fractions. No link was found between tumor T-cell fraction and recurrence-free survival.

Method: immunoSEQ multiplex PCR; TCRdb's copy keeps in-frame clones and lacks some. Among some 30,000 clones, around 85% were seen once, and the ten largest hold around 2.1%. Trimming cost V 5 bases and J 8 bases; bases outside gene matches: 8. CDR1 MNHEY and CDR2 SMNVEV come from the germline V gene (reference sequence). This CDR3 spans 15 amino acids. Details on this clone: Its antigen is unknown.

This TCR was sampled from a human donor with non-small cell lung cancer. Sequencing was carried out using lung tumor tissue. This chain connects TRBV27 to TRBJ2-3, with 12 bases aligning to TRBD2. The CDR3 sequence: CASSPRLAGERTQYF. The CDR3 bases are TGTGCCAGCAGTCCACGACTAGCGGGGGAACGTACGCAGTATTTT.